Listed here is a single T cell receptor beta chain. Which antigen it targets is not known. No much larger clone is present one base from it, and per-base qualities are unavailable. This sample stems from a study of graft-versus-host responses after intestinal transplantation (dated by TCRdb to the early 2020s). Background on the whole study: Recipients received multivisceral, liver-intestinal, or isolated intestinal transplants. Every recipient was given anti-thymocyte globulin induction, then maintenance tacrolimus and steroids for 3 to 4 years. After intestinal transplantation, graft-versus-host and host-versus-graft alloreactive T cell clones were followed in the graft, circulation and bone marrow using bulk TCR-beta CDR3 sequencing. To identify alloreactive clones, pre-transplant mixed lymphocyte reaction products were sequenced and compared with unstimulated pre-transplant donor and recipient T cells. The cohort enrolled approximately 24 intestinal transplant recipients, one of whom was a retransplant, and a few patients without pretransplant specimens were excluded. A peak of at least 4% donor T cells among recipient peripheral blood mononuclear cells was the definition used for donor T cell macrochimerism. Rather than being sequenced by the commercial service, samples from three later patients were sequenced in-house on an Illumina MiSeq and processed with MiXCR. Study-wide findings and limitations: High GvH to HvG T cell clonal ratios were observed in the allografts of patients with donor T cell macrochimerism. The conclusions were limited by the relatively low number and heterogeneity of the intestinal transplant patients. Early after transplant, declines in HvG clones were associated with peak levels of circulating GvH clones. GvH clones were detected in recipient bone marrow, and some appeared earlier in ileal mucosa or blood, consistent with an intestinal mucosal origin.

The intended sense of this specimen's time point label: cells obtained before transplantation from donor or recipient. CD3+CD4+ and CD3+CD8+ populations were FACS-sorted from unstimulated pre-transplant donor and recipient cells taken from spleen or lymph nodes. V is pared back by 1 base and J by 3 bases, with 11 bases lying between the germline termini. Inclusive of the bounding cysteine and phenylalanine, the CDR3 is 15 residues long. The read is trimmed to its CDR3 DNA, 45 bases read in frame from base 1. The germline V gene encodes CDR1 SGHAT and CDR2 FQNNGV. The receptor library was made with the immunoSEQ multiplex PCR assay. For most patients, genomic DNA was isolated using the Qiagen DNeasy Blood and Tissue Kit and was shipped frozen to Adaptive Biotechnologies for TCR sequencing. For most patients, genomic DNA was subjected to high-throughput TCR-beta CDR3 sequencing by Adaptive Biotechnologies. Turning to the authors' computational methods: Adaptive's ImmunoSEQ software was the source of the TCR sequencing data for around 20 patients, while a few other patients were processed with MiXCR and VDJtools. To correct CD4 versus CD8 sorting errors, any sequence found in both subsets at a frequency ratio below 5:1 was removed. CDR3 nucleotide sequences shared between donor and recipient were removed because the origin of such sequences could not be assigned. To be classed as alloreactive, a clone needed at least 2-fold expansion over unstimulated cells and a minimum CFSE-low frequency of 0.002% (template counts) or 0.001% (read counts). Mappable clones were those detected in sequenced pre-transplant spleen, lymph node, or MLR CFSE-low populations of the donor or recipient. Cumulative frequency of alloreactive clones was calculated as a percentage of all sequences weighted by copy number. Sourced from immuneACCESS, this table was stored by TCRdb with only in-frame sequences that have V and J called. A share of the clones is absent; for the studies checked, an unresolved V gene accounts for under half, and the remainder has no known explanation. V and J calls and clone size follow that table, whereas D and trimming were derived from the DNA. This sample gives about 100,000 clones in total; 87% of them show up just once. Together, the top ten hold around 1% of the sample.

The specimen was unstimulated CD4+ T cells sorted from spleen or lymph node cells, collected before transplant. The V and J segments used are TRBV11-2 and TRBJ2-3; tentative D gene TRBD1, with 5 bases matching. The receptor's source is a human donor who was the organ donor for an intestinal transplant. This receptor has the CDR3 CASSLGGRVTDTQYF. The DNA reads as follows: TGTGCCAGCAGCTTAGGGGGCCGAGTAACAGATACGCAGTATTTT.